This T cell receptor beta chain was documented in a study of T-cell memory formation after mild COVID-19. General study findings and limits: Pre-infection memory carried some responding clones, suggesting that cross-reactive memory joined.

Points on this clonotype: Its antigen is unidentified.

MiXCR was run by TCRdb on the 5' RACE reads, yielding one entry per CDR3 protein. The data contain approximately 240,000 distinct CDR3 sequences, roughly 17% of them singletons. The CDR3 spans 15 residues. V gave up 0 bases and J gave up 2 bases, with 14 bases separating them. In germline, CDR1 is DFQATT, CDR2 SNEGSKA (reference sequence). The source of this sequence is a man in his late teens or twenties who had mild COVID-19 (a few samples of this study predate the infection). Cell type and time point are not known. The chain uses TRBV20-1 and TRBJ2-7; possibly TRBD2 for D (5 bases). The sequenced sample was PBMCs or a T cell subset sorted from them (not recorded which). CDR3 sequence: CSARDRRVPTYEQYF. In DNA, the CDR3 is TGCAGTGCTAGAGATAGGCGGGTCCCCACCTACGAGCAGTACTTC.